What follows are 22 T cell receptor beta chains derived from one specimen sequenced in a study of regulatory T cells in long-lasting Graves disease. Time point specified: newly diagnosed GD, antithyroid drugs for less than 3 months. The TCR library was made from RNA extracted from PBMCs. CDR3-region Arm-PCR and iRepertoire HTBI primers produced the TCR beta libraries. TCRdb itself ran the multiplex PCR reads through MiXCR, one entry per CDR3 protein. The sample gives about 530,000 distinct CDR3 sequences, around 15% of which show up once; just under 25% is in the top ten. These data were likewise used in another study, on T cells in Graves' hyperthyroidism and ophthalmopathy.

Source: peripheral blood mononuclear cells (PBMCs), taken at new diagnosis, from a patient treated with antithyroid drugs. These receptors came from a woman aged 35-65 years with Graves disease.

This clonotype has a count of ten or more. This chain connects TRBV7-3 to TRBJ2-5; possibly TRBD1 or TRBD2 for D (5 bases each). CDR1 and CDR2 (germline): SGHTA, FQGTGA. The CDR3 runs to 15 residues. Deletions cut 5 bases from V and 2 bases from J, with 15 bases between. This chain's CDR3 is CASSVTGTSQETQYF. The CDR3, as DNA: TGTGCCAGCAGCGTCACCGGGACCTCGCAAGAGACCCAGTACTTC.

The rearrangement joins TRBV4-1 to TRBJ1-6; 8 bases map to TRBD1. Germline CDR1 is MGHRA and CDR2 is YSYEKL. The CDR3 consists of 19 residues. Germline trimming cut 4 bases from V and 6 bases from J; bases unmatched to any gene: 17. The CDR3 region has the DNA TGCGCCAGCAGCCGGGCGGGACAGGCGTTTGGTTTAGCTAATTCACCCCTCCACTTT. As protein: CASSRAGQAFGLANSPLHF.

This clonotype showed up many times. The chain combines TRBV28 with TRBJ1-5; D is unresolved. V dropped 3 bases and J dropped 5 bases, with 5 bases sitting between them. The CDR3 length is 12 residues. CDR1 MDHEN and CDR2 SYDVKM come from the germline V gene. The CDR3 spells CASSFEDQPQHF. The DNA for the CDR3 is TGTGCCAGCAGTTTTGAAGATCAGCCCCAGCATTTT.

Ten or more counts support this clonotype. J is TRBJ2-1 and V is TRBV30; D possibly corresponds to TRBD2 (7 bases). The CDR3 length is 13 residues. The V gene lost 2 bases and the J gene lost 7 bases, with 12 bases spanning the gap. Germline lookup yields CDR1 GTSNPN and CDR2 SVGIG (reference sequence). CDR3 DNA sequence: TGTGCCTGGAGTCTCGGGGGGCCGAATGAGCAGTTCTTC. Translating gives CAWSLGGPNEQFF.

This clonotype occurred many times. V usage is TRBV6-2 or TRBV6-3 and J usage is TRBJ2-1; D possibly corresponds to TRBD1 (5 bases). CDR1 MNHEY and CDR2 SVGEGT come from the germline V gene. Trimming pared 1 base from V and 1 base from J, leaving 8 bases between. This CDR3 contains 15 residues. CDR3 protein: CASSYYDSSYNEQFF. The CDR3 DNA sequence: TGTGCCAGCAGTTACTACGACAGTTCCTACAATGAGCAGTTCTTC.

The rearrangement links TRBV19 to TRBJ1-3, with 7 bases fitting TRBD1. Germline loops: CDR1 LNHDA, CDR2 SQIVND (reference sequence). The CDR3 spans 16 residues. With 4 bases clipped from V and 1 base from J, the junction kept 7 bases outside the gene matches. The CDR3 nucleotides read TGTGCCAGTAGTACCCAGGGGGGGGTATCTGGAAACACCATATATTTT. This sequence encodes CASSTQGGVSGNTIYF. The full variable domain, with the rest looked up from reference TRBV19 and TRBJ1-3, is DGGITQSPKYLFRKEGQNVTLSCEQNLNHDAMYWYRQDPGQGLRLIYYSQIVNDFQKGDIAEGYSVSREKKESFPLTVTSAQKNPTAFYLCASSTQGGVSGNTIYFGEGSWLTVV.

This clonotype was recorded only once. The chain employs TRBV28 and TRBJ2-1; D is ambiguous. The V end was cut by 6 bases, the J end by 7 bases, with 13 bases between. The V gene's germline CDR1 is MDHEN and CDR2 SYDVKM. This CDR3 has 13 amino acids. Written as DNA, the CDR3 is TGTGCCAGCAGACTTACCAAGGTTAATGAGCAGTTCTTC. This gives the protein CASRLTKVNEQFF.

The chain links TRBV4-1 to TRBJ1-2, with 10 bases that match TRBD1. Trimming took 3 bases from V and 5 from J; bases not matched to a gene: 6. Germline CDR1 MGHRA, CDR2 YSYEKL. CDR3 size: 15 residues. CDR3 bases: TGCGCCAGCAGCCAGCCACCGGGACAGGGGTATGGCTACACCTTC. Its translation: CASSQPPGQGYGYTF.

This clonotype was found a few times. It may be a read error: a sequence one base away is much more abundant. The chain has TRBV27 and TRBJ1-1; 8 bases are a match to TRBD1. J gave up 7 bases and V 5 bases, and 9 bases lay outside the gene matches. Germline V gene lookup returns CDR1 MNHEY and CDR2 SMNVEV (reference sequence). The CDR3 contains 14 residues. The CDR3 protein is CASSHGQGKCEAFF. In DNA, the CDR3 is TGTGCCAGCAGTCATGGACAGGGCAAATGTGAAGCTTTCTTT.

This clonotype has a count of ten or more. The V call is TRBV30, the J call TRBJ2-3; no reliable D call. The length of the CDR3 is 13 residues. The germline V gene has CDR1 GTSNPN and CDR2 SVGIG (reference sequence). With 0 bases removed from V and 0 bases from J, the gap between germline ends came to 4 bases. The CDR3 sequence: CAWSVHSTDTQYF. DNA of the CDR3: TGTGCCTGGAGTGTACACAGCACAGATACGCAGTATTTT.

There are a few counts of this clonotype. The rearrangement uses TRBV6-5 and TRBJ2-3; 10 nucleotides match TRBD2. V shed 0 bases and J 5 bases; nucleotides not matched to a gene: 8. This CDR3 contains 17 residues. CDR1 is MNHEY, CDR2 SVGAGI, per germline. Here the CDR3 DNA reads TGTGCCAGCAGTTACTCGAAAAAGCGGGGGGGCCGAGATACGCAGTATTTT. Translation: CASSYSKKRGGRDTQYF.

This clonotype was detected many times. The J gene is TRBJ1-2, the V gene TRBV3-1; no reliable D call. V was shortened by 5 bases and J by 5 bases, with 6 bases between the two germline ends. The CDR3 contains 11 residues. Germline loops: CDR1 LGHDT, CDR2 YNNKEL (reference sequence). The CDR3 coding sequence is TGTGCCAGCAGCTTCAAATATGGCTACACCTTC. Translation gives CASSFKYGYTF.

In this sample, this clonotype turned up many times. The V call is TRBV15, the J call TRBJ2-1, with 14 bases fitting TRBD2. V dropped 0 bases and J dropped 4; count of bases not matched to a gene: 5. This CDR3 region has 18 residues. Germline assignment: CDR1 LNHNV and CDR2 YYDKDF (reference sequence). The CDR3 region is CATSRDKGTSGSYNEQFF. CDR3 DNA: TGTGCCACCAGCAGAGATAAGGGGACTAGCGGGAGTTACAATGAGCAGTTCTTC.

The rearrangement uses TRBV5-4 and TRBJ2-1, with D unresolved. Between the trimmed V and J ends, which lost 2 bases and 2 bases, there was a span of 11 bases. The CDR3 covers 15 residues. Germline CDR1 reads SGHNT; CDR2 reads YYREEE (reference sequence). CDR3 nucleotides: TGTGCCAGCAGCTTAAAAGGTGCAGCCTACAATGAGCAGTTCTTC. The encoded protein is CASSLKGAAYNEQFF.

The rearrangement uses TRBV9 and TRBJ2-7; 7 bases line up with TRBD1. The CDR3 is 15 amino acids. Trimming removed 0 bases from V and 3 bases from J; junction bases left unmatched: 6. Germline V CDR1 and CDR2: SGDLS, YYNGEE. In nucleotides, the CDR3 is TGTGCCAGCAGCGTAGCCCCGGGACAGCTCTACGAGCAGTACTTC. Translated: CASSVAPGQLYEQYF.

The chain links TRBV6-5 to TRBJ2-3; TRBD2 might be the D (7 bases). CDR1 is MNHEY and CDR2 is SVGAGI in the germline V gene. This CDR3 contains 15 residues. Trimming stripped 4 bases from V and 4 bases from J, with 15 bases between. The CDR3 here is CASSSPGGLADTQYF. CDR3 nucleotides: TGTGCCAGCAGTTCCCCGGGGGGCCTGGCAGATACGCAGTATTTT.

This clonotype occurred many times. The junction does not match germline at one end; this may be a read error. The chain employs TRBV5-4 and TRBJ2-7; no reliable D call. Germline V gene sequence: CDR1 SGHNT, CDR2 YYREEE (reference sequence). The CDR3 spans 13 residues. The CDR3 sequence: CASTLLGSYEQYF. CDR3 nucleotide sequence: TGTGCCAGCACCTTGTTAGGATCCTACGAGCAGTACTTC.

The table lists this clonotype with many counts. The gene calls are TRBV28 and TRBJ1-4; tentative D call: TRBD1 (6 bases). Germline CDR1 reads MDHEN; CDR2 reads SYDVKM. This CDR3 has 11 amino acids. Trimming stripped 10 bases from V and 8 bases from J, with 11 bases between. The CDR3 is CATRRGEKLFF. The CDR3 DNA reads TGTGCCACCCGAAGGGGGGAAAAACTGTTTTTT.

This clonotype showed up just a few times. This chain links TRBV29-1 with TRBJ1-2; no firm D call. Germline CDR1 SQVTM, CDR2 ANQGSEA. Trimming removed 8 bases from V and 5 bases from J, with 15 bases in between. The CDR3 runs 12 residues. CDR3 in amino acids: CSNRKTVYGYTF. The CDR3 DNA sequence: TGCAGCAACCGCAAGACCGTATATGGCTACACCTTC.

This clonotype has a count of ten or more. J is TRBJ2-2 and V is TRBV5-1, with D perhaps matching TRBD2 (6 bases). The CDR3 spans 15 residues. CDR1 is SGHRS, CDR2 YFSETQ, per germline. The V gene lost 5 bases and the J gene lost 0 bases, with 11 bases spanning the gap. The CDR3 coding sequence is TGCGCCAGCAGTCCCGGGGGAGCGAACACCGGGGAGCTGTTTTTT. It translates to CASSPGGANTGELFF.

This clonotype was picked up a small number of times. The CDR3 DNA sequence: TGTGCCAGCAGCTTGGCTCTTCGGAGCTCCTACAATGAGCAGTTCTTC. The encoded protein is CASSLALRSSYNEQFF. This chain connects TRBV5-6 to TRBJ2-1; D call uncertain. The CDR3 covers 16 residues. V was cut by 0 bases and J by 0 bases, with 10 bases left in between. From germline, CDR1 is SGHDT and CDR2 YYEEEE.

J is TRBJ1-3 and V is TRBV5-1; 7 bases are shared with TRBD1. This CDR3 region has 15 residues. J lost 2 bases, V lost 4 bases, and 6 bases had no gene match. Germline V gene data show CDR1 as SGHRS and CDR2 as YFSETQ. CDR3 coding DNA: TGCGCCAGCAGCCCGGGACAGCACCCTGGAAACACCATATATTTT. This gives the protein CASSPGQHPGNTIYF.